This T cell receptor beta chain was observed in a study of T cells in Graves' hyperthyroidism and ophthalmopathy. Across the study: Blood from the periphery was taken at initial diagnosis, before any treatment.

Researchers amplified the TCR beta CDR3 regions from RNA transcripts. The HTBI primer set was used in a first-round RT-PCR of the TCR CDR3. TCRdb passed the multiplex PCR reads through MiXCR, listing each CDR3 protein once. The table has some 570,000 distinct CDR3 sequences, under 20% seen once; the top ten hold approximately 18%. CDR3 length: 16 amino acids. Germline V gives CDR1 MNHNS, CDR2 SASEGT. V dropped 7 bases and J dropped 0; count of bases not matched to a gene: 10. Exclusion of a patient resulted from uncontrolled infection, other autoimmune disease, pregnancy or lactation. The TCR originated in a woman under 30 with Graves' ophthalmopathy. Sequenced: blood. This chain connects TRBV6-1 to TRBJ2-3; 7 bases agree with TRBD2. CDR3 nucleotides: TGTGCCAGCACCCCCCATGGGGGAGGGAGCACAGATACGCAGTATTTT. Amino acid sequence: CASTPHGGGSTDTQYF.